This T cell receptor beta chain was identified in a study of cytomegalovirus exposure and HLA in healthy donors. Study conclusions and caveats: Later genetic work tied a missense DCLRE1C variant to beta-chain V and J trimming. An apparent linkage of common viral pathogens to several of the most significant clusters emerged in a later analysis. Most TCR sequences showed up rarely, but some public TCRs showed up in many donors.

13 Jbeta primers and 60 Vbeta primers were used for the PCR. TCRdb's copy holds only in-frame clones and misses some; the assay was immunoSEQ multiplex PCR. Counted here are about 120,000 clones, 75% to 85% occurring once; the ten biggest clones make up about 1.8%. This CDR3 comprises 14 residues. V shed 8 bases and J shed 0 bases, with 8 bases lying between them. Germline CDR1 and CDR2: MNHEY and SVGAGI. On this clone itself: Antigen unknown.

The chain carries TRBV6-5 and TRBJ2-6, with D possibly being TRBD2 (6 bases). The sequenced material came from PBMCs. This receptor was taken from a man between 40 and 49 years old in good health and CMV-seronegative. The CDR3 DNA reads TGTGCCAGCCAGCGGGCCTCTGGGGCCAACGTCCTGACTTTC. It encodes CASQRASGANVLTF.